This T cell receptor beta chain stems from a study of regulatory T cells in long-lasting Graves disease. The wider study: Antithyroid drugs had been given to newly diagnosed Graves' patients for under 3 months.

Relying on iRepertoire HTBI primers and Arm-PCR of CDR3 regions, the team built TCR beta libraries. TCRdb processed the multiplex PCR reads anew with MiXCR; each CDR3 protein has one entry. Of about 530,000 distinct CDR3 sequences in the sample, 15% to 20% are singletons; the top ten hold 20% to 25%. This clonotype has at least ten counts. This CDR3 is built from 13 residues. The V gene's germline CDR1 is SGHAT and CDR2 FQNNGV. The V and J ends lost 5 bases and 3 bases respectively, with 10 bases between them. Time point denoted: newly diagnosed GD, antithyroid drugs for less than 3 months. Generation of the TCR library employed RNA extracted from PBMCs. This sample was also put to use in a study of T cells in Graves' hyperthyroidism and ophthalmopathy. From that second work: Hyperthyroidism of Graves' type that showed no ophthalmopathy progression within 18 months was stable. During a first-round RT-PCR of the TCR CDR3, the HTBI primer set was used. Expanded thyroid clonotypes (above 0.001) were mostly also found in blood.

The rearrangement joins TRBV11-2 to TRBJ1-1, with D unresolved. The specimen was peripheral blood mononuclear cells (PBMCs), collected at new diagnosis, from a patient treated with antithyroid drugs. The receptor's source is a woman aged 35 to 59 with Graves disease. CDR3 sequence: CASSPRTDTEAFF. CDR3 bases: TGTGCCAGCAGCCCTAGGACGGACACTGAAGCTTTCTTT.